The 2 T cell receptor beta chains reported below all come from one sample, sequenced in a study of T cells in Graves' hyperthyroidism and ophthalmopathy. Amplified regions were TCR beta CDR3 sequences from RNA transcripts. The HTBI primer set was used in a first-round RT-PCR of the TCR CDR3. TCRdb independently ran MiXCR on the multiplex PCR reads; one entry per CDR3 protein. The sample carries under 400,000 distinct CDR3 sequences, about a sixth recorded once. The sample consisted of blood. The source is a young woman with Graves' hyperthyroidism that later progressed to Graves' ophthalmopathy.

This clonotype was seen ten or more times. J is TRBJ2-2 and V is TRBV12-3 or TRBV12-4; tentatively, D is TRBD2 (5 bases). The CDR3 is made up of 15 amino acids. V lost 6 bases, J lost 1 base, and 12 bases lay in between. CDR3 nucleotide sequence: TGTGCCAGCAGCCCGAGGAGGAGGAACACCGGGGAGCTGTTTTTT. Residues: CASSPRRRNTGELFF.

The chain carries TRBV7-9 and TRBJ2-1, with TRBD1 matching 8 bases. The CDR3 spans 15 residues. CDR1 and CDR2 (germline): SEHNR, FQNEAQ (reference sequence). The junction had 10 bases not matched to a gene; V was cut back by 5 bases and J by 7 bases. As DNA, the CDR3 is TGTGCCAGCAGCCCGCCTTGGACAGGGTTGAATGAGCAGTTCTTC. It translates to CASSPPWTGLNEQFF.